Included here is one TCR beta chain sequence, with context. Its antigen is not identified. Assay used: immunoSEQ multiplex PCR; TCRdb lists only in-frame clones, some missing. The sample consists of under 200,000 clones, about 89% of them appearing once. These data originate in a study of cytomegalovirus exposure and HLA in healthy donors. Whole-study findings and limits: One later analysis, an examination of the 120 validation repertoires, found that first-cohort TCR clusters tended to co-occur in them.

Germline loops: CDR1 MNHEY, CDR2 SVGAGI. Trimming cost V 2 bases and J 5 bases, with 9 bases left between them. CDR3 length equals 14 residues. The sample comprised PBMCs. This TCR came from a woman aged 18-29 years in good health and CMV-seropositive. This chain connects TRBV6-5 to TRBJ2-2; TRBD2 might be the D (5 bases). The CDR3 spells CASSYRRGTGELFF. For the CDR3, the DNA is TGTGCCAGCAGTTACCGTCGGGGAACCGGGGAGCTGTTTTTT.